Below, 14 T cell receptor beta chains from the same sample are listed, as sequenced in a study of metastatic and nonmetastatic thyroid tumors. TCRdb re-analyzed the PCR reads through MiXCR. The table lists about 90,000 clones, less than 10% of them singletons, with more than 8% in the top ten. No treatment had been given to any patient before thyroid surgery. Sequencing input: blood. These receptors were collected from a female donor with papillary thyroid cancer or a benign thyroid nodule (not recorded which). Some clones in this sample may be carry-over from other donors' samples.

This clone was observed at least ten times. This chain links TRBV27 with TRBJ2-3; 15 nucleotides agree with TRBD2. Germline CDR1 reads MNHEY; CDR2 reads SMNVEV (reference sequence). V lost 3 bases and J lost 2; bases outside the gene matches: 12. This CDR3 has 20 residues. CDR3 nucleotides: TGTGCCAGCAGTTTTAGGGGACTAGCGGGGGGCACGACACTCACAGATACGCAGTATTTT. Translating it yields CASSFRGLAGGTTLTDTQYF.

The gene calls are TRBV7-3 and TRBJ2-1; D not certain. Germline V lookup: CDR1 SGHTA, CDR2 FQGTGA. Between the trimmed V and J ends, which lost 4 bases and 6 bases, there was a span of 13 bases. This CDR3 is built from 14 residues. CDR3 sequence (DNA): TGTGCCAGCAGCTCCCCGCCCGTTCTCAATGAGCAGTTCTTC. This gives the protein CASSSPPVLNEQFF.

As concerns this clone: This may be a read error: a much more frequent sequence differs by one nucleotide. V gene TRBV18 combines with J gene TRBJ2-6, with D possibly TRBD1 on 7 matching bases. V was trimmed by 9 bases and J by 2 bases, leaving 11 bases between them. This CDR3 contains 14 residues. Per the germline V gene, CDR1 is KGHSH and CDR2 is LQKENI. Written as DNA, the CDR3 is TGTGCCAGACGGGGGACAGCTGGGGCCAACGTCCTGACTTTC. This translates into CARRGTAGANVLTF.

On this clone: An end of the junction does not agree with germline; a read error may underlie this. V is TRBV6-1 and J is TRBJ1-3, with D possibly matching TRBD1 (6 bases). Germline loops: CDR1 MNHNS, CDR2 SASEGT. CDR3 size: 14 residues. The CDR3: CSSSEHRAGNTIYF. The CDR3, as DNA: TGCTCCAGCAGTGAACACAGGGCTGGAAACACCATATATTTT.

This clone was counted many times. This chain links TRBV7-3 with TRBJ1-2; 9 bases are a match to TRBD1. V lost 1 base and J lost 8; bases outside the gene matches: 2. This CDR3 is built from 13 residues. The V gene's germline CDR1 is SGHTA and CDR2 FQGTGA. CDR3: CASSLNRGLGYTF. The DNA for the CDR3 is TGTGCCAGCAGCTTAAACAGGGGGCTAGGCTACACCTTC.

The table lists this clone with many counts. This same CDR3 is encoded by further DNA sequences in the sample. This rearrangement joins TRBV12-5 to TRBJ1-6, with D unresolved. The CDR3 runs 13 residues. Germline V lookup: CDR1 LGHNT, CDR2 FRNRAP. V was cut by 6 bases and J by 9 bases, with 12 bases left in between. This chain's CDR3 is CASGLSESSPLHF. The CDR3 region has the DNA TGTGCTAGTGGCCTCTCGGAGTCTTCACCCCTCCACTTT.

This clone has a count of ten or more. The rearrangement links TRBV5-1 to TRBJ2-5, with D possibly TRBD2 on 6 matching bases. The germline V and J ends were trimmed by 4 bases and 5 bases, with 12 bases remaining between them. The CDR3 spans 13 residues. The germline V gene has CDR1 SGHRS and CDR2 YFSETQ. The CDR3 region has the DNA TGCGCCAGCAGCCCGGACTACGGGGAGACCCAGTACTTC. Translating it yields CASSPDYGETQYF.

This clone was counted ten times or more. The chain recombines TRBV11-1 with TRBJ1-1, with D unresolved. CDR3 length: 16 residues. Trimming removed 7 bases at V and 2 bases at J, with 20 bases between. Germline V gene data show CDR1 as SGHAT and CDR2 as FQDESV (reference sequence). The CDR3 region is CASNRIRGISNTEAFF. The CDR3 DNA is TGTGCCAGCAATAGGATACGGGGTATTAGTAACACTGAAGCTTTCTTT. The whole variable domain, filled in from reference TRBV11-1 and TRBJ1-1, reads EAEVAQSPRYKITEKSQAVAFWCDPISGHATLYWYRQILGQGPELLVQFQDESVVDDSQLPKDRFSAERLKGVDSTLKIQPAELGDSAMYLCASNRIRGISNTEAFFGQGTRLTVV.

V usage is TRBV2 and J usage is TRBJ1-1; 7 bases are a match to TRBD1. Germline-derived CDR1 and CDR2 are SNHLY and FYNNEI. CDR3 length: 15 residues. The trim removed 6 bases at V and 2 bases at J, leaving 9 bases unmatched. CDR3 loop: CASRIQGTINTEAFF. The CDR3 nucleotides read TGTGCCAGCAGAATACAGGGGACCATAAACACTGAAGCTTTCTTT.

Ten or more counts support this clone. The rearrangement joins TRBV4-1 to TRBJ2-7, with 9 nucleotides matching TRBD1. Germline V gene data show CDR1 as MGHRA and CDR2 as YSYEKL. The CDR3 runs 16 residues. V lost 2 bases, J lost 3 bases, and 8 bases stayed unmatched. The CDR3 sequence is CASSQNLGQGLYEQYF. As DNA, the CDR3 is TGCGCCAGCAGCCAAAACCTAGGACAGGGGCTCTACGAGCAGTACTTC.

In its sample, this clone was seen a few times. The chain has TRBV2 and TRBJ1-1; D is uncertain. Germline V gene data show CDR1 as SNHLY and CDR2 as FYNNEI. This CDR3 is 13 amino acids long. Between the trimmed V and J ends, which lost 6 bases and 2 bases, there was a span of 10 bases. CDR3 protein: CASSVDHNTEAFF. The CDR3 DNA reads TGTGCCAGCAGCGTTGATCATAACACTGAAGCTTTCTTT.

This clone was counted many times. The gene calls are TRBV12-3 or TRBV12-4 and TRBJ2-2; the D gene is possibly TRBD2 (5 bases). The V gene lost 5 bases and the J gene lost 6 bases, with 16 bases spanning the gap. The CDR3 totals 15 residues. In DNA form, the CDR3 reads TGTGCCAGCAGTCTGAGGGTGGGGTGGGCCGGGGAGCTGTTTTTT. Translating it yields CASSLRVGWAGELFF.

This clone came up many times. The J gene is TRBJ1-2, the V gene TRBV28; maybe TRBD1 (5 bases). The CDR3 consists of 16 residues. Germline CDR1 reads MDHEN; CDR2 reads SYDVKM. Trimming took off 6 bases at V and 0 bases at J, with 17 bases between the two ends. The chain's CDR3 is CASRIDSNAPNYGYTF. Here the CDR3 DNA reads TGTGCCAGCAGAATTGACAGTAACGCACCTAACTATGGCTACACCTTC.

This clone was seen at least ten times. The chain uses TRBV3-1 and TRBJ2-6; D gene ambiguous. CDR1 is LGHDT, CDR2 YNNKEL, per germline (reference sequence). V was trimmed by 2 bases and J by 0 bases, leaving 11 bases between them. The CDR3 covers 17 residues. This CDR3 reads CASSQSSGISGANVLTF. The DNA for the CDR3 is TGTGCCAGCAGCCAATCGTCAGGAATCTCTGGGGCCAACGTCCTGACTTTC.